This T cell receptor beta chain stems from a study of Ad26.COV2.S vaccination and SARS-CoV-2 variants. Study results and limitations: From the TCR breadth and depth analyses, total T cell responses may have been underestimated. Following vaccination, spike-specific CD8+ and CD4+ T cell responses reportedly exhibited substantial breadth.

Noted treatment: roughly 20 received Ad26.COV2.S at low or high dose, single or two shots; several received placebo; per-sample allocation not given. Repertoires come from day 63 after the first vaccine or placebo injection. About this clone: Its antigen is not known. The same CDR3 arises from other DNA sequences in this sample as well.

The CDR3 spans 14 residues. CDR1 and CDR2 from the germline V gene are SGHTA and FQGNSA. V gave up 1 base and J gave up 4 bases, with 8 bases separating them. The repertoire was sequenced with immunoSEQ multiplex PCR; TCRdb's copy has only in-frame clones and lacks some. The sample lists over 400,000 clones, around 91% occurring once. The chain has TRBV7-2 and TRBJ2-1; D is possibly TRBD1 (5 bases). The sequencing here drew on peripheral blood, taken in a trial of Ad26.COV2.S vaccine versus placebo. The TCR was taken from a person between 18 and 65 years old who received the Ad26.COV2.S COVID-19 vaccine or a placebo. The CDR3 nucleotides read TGTGCCAGCAGCTTAGTATCAGGGTACAATGAGCAGTTCTTC. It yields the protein CASSLVSGYNEQFF.